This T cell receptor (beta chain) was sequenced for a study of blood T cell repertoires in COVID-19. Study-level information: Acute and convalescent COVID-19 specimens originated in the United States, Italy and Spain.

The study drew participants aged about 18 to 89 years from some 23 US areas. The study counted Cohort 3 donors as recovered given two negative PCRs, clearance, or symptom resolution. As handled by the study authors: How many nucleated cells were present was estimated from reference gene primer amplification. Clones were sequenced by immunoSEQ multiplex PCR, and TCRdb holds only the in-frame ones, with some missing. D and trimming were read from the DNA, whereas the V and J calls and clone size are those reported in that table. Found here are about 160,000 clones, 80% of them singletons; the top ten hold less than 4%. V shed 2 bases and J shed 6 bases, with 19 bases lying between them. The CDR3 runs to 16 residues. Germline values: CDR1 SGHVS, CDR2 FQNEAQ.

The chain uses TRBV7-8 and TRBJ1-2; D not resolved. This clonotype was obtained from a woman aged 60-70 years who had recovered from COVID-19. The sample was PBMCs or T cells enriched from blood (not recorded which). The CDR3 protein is CASSLFAIGVENGYTF. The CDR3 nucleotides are TGTGCCAGCAGCTTATTTGCGATAGGAGTGGAAAATGGCTACACCTTC.